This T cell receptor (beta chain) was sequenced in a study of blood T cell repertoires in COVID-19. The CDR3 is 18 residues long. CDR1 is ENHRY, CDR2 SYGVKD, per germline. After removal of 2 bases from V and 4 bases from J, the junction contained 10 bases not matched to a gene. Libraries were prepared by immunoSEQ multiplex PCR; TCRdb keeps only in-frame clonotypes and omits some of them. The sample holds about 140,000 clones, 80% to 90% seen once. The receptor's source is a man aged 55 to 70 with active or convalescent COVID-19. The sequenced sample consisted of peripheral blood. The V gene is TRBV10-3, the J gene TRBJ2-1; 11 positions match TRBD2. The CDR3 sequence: CAISEGLAGLELYNEQFF. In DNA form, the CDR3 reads TGTGCCATCAGTGAGGGACTAGCGGGCCTCGAGCTTTACAATGAGCAGTTCTTC.